This T cell receptor beta chain is drawn from a study of blood T cell repertoires in COVID-19. Study details: The United States, Italy and Spain were the sources of the acute and convalescent COVID-19 samples.

Sequencing used immunoSEQ multiplex PCR; TCRdb keeps in-frame clones, though not all of them. Of under 300,000 clones listed, over 70% are singletons. The CDR3 length is 13 residues. The germline CDR1 and CDR2 sequences are SNHLY and FYNNEI. V shed 7 bases and J shed 4 bases, with 13 bases lying between them. The TCR sequence derives from a man older than 75 with acute or convalescent COVID-19. V gene TRBV2 combines with J gene TRBJ2-5, with D possibly being TRBD1 (5 bases). The source material was peripheral blood. In nucleotides, the CDR3 is TGTGCCAGCACAGTGCAGGGAAGAGAGACCCAGTACTTC. Translated: CASTVQGRETQYF.